The clone carrying this T cell receptor (beta chain) was observed a few times. These data originate in a study of blood T cell repertoires in COVID-19. Looking at the study overall: Sources were T cells, B-cell-depleted T cells, or PBMCs; the material itself was cDNA or gDNA.

Original analysis: Counts of nucleated cells, estimated from reference gene primer amplification, were obtained. Libraries were prepared by immunoSEQ multiplex PCR; TCRdb keeps only in-frame clonotypes and omits some of them. The V and J calls and clone size come from that table; D and trimming were worked out from the DNA. The data show about 200,000 clones, about 90% seen once. Germline CDR1 LNHDA, CDR2 SQIVND (reference sequence). J was trimmed by 8 bases and V by 10 bases; bases with no gene match: 19. The CDR3 has 15 amino acids. The origin of this receptor is a woman in her forties or fifties with acute or convalescent COVID-19. The chain joins TRBV19 to TRBJ2-7; the match to TRBD1 covers 8 bases. Sample: peripheral blood. The CDR3 DNA reads TGTGCCACAAGACAGGGGACGAATCCTATCTGGAAGCAGTACTTC. Residues: CATRQGTNPIWKQYF.